A single sample gave rise to the 17 T cell receptor beta chains below, sequenced in a study of T-cell memory formation after mild COVID-19. MiXCR, applied by TCRdb to the 5' RACE reads, yields one record per CDR3 protein. The table has about 430,000 distinct CDR3 sequences, approximately 25% seen once. Sequencing used PBMCs or a T cell subset sorted from them (not recorded which). The source is an adult woman who had mild COVID-19 (a few samples of this study predate the infection). Cell type and time point are not known.

J is TRBJ2-2 and V is TRBV6-6, with 10 nucleotides matching TRBD2. Germline CDR1 and CDR2: MNHNY and SVGAGI (reference sequence). V was clipped by 0 bases and J by 4 bases; unmatched bases: 2. The CDR3 is 16 amino acids. CDR3 coding DNA: TGTGCCAGCAGTTACTCGATAGCGGGGGGCACCGGGGAGCTGTTTTTT. This encodes CASSYSIAGGTGELFF.

This rearrangement joins TRBV24-1 to TRBJ2-5; D may match TRBD1 or TRBD2 (5 bases each). The CDR3 contains 12 residues. Germline lookup yields CDR1 KGHDR and CDR2 SFDVKD. V lost 7 bases and J 5 bases, leaving 10 bases between the germline ends. The CDR3 nucleotides read TGTGCCACCAGCGAGGGGTGGGAGACCCAGTACTTC. Its translation is CATSEGWETQYF.

The genes are TRBV18 and TRBJ1-1, with 9 bases that match TRBD1. The CDR3 contains 16 residues. V was clipped by 2 bases and J by 0 bases; unmatched bases: 4. Per germline, CDR1 KGHSH and CDR2 LQKENI. In DNA, the CDR3 is TGTGCCAGCTCACCAGGACAGGGGAACATGAACACTGAAGCTTTCTTT. Its translation is CASSPGQGNMNTEAFF.

This chain joins TRBV29-1 and TRBJ2-7, with TRBD2 matching 7 bases. The CDR3 covers 12 residues. V shed 0 bases and J 5 bases; nucleotides not matched to a gene: 1. The V gene's germline CDR1 is SQVTM and CDR2 ANQGSEA. CDR3 DNA sequence: TGCAGCGTTGAAGAGGGGGGGGACGAGCAGTACTTC. It specifies CSVEEGGDEQYF.

The V and J genes are TRBV6-1 and TRBJ2-2, with TRBD1 matching 7 bases. The CDR3 is 14 residues long. The germline V gene encodes CDR1 MNHNS and CDR2 SASEGT. Unmatched junction bases numbered 6, after V lost 6 bases and J lost 5 bases. The CDR3 sequence is CASSQGQWTGELFF. The CDR3 coding sequence is TGTGCCAGCAGCCAGGGACAGTGGACCGGGGAGCTGTTTTTT.

The chain is built from TRBV7-3 and TRBJ2-3; TRBD1 agrees at 11 bases. V was pared by 5 bases and J by 3 bases, with 7 bases of the junction left unmatched. The CDR3 runs 16 residues. The V gene's germline CDR1 is SGHTA and CDR2 FQGTGA. CDR3 DNA: TGTGCCAGCAGCGCCGACGGACAGGGGGCAACAGATACGCAGTATTTT. Amino acid sequence: CASSADGQGATDTQYF. The variable domain in full, completed from reference TRBV7-3 and TRBJ2-3, reads GAGVSQTPSNKVTEKGKYVELRCDPISGHTALYWYRQSLGQGPEFLIYFQGTGAADDSGLPNDRFFAVRPEGSVSTLKIQRTERGDSAVYLCASSADGQGATDTQYFGPGTRLTVL.

This clonotype has at least ten counts. The chain has TRBV2 and TRBJ1-1; D is possibly TRBD1 (5 bases). The CDR3 totals 15 residues. Germline lookup yields CDR1 SNHLY and CDR2 FYNNEI. V was clipped by 8 bases and J by 5 bases, with 21 bases between them. CDR3 nucleotides: TGTGCCAGCTTGGGATATACAGGTCCGGGTACTGAAGCTTTCTTT. This encodes CASLGYTGPGTEAFF.

The chain uses TRBV5-1 and TRBJ1-3; a possible D gene is TRBD1 (6 bases). The germline CDR1 and CDR2 sequences are SGHRS and YFSETQ. CDR3 size: 14 residues. Trimming took 4 bases from V and 7 from J, leaving 15 bases between them. Written as DNA, the CDR3 is TGCGCCAGCAGCGCCCGGCAGGGGTCCAACACCATATATTTT. Translated: CASSARQGSNTIYF.

The chain joins TRBV20-1 to TRBJ1-2; D is ambiguous. CDR3 size: 14 residues. Trimming took 3 bases from V and 4 from J, leaving 15 bases between them. Germline V gene lookup returns CDR1 DFQATT and CDR2 SNEGSKA (reference sequence). CDR3 in amino acids: CSASPRGRFYGYTF. As DNA, the CDR3 is TGCAGTGCTAGTCCCCGCGGGAGATTCTATGGCTACACCTTC.

The sample holds a few counts of this clonotype. CDR3 residues: CASSEKHANTGELFF. CDR3 in DNA: TGTGCCAGCAGTGAAAAACACGCGAACACCGGGGAGCTGTTTTTT. The chain has TRBV2 and TRBJ2-2; no clear D. In germline, CDR1 is SNHLY, CDR2 FYNNEI. V lost 2 bases to trimming and J lost 0 bases, with 7 bases between them. The CDR3 spans 15 residues.

The rearrangement links TRBV12-3 or TRBV12-4 to TRBJ1-2; D unresolved. This CDR3 has 12 residues. Trimming removed 3 bases at V and 6 bases at J, with 8 bases between. CDR3 loop: CASSLSMHGYTF. The CDR3 coding sequence is TGTGCCAGCAGTTTGTCCATGCATGGCTACACCTTC.

The V and J genes are TRBV19 and TRBJ1-5, with TRBD1 as a possible D gene (5 bases). V gave up 7 bases and J gave up 7 bases, with 17 bases separating them. This CDR3 is built from 14 residues. The germline gives CDR1 LNHDA, CDR2 SQIVND (reference sequence). This CDR3 reads CASTPGPGNQPQHF. CDR3 in DNA: TGTGCCAGTACCCCGGGGCCTGGGAACCAGCCCCAGCATTTT. The full variable domain, its missing parts supplied by reference TRBV19 and TRBJ1-5, is DGGITQSPKYLFRKEGQNVTLSCEQNLNHDAMYWYRQDPGQGLRLIYYSQIVNDFQKGDIAEGYSVSREKKESFPLTVTSAQKNPTAFYLCASTPGPGNQPQHFGDGTRLSIL.

This clonotype has a handful of counts. This chain links TRBV7-2 with TRBJ2-2; no clear D gene. There are 14 residues in the CDR3. In germline, CDR1 is SGHTA, CDR2 FQGNSA. Trimming stripped 5 bases from V and 1 base from J, with 8 bases between. CDR3 residues: CASSPLGNTGELFF. DNA for the CDR3: TGTGCCAGCAGCCCGCTGGGGAACACCGGGGAGCTGTTTTTT. The entire variable domain, with the rest obtained from reference TRBV7-2 and TRBJ2-2, is as follows: GAGVSQSPSNKVTEKGKDVELRCDPISGHTALYWYRQSLGQGLEFLIYFQGNSAPDKSGLPSDRFSAERTGGSVSTLTIQRTQQEDSAVYLCASSPLGNTGELFFGEGSRLTVL.

This clonotype was counted a few times. The chain carries TRBV5-6 and TRBJ2-1; TRBD2 is a possible D gene (5 bases). The CDR3 extends over 17 amino acids. From germline, CDR1 is SGHDT and CDR2 YYEEEE. Trimming pared 4 bases from V and 4 bases from J, leaving 21 bases between. In DNA form, the CDR3 reads TGTGCCAGCAGCCCACTAACGTCGGCTAGCCCGTACAATGAGCAGTTCTTC. Its translation is CASSPLTSASPYNEQFF.

The V call is TRBV3-1, the J call TRBJ1-5; D uncertain. The germline gives CDR1 LGHDT, CDR2 YNNKEL (reference sequence). Deletions cut 1 base from V and 5 bases from J, with 6 bases between. The length of the CDR3 is 13 residues. The CDR3 here is CASSQGEYQPQHF. In DNA, the CDR3 is TGTGCCAGCAGCCAAGGAGAATATCAGCCCCAGCATTTT. Using reference TRBV3-1 and TRBJ1-5 for the parts outside the CDR3, the full variable domain is DTAVSQTPKYLVTQMGNDKSIKCEQNLGHDTMYWYKQDSKKFLKIMFSYNNKELIINETVPNRFSPKSPDKAHLNLHINSLELGDSAVYFCASSQGEYQPQHFGDGTRLSIL.

This chain uses TRBV4-1 with TRBJ2-1, with TRBD1 matching 8 bases. From germline, CDR1 is MGHRA and CDR2 YSYEKL. V dropped 4 bases and J dropped 8; count of bases not matched to a gene: 4. This CDR3 has 13 residues. CDR3 loop: CASSPDRGHEQFF. The CDR3 region has the DNA TGCGCCAGCAGCCCAGACAGGGGCCATGAGCAGTTCTTC.

The chain joins TRBV7-9 to TRBJ2-5; no firm D call. Germline V gene data show CDR1 as SEHNR and CDR2 as FQNEAQ (reference sequence). The CDR3 runs to 14 residues. Trimming took off 2 bases at V and 2 bases at J, with 9 bases between the two ends. In DNA, the CDR3 is TGTGCCAGCAGCTTACGGGTCTTTCAAGAGACCCAGTACTTC. Translation gives CASSLRVFQETQYF.